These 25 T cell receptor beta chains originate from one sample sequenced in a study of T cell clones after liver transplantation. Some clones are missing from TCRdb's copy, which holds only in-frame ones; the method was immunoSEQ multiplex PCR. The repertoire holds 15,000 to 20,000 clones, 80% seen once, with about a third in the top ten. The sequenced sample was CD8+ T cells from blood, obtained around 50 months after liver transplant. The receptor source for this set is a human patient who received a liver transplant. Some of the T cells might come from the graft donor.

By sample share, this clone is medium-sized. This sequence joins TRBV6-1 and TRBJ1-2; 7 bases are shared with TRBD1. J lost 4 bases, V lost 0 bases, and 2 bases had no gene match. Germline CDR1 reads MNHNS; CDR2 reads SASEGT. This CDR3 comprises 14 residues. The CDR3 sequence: CASSEAGTAYGYTF. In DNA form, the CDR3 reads TGTGCCAGCAGTGAAGCAGGGACAGCCTATGGCTACACCTTC.

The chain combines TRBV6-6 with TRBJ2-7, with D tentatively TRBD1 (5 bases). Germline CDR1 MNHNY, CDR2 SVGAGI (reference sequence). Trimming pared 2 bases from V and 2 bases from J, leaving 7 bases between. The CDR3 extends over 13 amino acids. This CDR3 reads CASSYDSTYEQYF. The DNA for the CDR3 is TGTGCCAGCAGTTACGACAGTACCTACGAGCAGTACTTC.

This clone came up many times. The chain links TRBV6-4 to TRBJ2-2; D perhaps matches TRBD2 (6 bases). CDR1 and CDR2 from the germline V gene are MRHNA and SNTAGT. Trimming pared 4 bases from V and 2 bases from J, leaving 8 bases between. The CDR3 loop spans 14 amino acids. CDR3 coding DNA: TGTGCCAGCAGTGCCGGGACTAACACCGGGGAGCTGTTTTTT. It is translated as CASSAGTNTGELFF.

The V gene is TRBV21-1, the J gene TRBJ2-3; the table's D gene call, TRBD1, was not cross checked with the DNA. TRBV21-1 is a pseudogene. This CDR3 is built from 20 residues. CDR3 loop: CASSKDRDRVDLYVTNTQYF. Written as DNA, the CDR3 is TGTGCCAGCAGCAAAGACCGGGACAGGGTTGACCTCTATGTCACAAATACGCAGTATTTT.

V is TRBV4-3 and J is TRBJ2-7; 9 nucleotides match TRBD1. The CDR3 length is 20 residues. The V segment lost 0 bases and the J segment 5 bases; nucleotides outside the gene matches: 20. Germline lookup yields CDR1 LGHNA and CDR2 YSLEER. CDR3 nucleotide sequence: TGCGCCAGCAGCCAAGAAGTCGCTCTGGGGACAGGGAAGGGGGTTGACGAGCAGTACTTC. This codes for CASSQEVALGTGKGVDEQYF.

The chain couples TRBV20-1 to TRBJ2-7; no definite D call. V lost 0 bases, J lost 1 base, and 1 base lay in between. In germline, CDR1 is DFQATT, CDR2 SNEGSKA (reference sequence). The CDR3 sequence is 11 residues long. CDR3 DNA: TGCAGTGCTAGAGATTCCTACGAGCAGTACTTC. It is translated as CSARDSYEQYF.

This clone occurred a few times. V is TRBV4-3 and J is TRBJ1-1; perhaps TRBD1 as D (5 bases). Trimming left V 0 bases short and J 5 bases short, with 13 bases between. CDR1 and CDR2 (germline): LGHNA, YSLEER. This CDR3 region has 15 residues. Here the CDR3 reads CASSQDGGGATEAFF. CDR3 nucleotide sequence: TGCGCCAGCAGCCAAGACGGGGGGGGAGCAACTGAAGCTTTCTTT.

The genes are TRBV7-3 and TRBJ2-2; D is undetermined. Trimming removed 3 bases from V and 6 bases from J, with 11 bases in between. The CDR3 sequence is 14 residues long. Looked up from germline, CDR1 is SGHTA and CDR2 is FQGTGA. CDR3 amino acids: CASSLAQGPGELFF. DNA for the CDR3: TGTGCCAGCAGCTTGGCCCAAGGCCCCGGGGAGCTGTTTTTT.

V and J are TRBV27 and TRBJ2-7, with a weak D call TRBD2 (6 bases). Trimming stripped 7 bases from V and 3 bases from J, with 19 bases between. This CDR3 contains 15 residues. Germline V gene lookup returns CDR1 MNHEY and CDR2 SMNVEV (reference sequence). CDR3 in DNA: TGTGCCAGCATCCTAAGCCGGAGGGGATACTACGAGCAGTACTTC. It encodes CASILSRRGYYEQYF.

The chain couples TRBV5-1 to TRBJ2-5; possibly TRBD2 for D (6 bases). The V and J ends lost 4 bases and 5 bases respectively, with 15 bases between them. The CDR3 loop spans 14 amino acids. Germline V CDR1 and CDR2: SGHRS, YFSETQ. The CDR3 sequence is CASSVWTAGETQYF. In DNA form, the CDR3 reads TGCGCCAGCAGCGTCTGGACGGCGGGGGAGACCCAGTACTTC.

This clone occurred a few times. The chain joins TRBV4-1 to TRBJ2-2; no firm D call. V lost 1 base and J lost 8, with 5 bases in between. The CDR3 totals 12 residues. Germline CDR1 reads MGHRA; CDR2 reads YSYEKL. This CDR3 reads CASSQGLGELFF. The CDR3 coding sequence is TGCGCCAGCAGCCAAGGCCTGGGGGAGCTGTTTTTT.

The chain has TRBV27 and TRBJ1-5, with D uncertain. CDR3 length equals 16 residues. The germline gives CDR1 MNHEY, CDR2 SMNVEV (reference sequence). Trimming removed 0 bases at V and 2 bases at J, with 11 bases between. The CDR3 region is CASSLSMVFGNQPQHF. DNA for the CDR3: TGTGCCAGCAGTTTATCTATGGTTTTCGGCAATCAGCCCCAGCATTTT.

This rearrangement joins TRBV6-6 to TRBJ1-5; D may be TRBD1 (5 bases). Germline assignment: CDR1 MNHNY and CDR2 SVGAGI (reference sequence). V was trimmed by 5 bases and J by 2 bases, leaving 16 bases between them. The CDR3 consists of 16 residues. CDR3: CASSQLQEVGNQPQHF. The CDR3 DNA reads TGTGCCAGCAGTCAACTACAGGAGGTGGGCAATCAGCCCCAGCATTTT.

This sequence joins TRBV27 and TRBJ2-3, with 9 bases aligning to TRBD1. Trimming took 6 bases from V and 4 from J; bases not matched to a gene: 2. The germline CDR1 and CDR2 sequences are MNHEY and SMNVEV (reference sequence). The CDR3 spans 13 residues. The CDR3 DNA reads TGTGCCAGCAGACAGGGGGCCGCAGATACGCAGTATTTT. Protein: CASRQGAADTQYF.

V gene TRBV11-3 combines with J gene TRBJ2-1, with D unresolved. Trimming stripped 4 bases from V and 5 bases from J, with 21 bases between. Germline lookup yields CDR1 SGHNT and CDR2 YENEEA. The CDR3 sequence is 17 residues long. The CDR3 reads CASSSSTASQYHNEQFF. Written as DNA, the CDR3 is TGTGCCAGCAGCTCGTCGACTGCTTCCCAATACCACAATGAGCAGTTCTTC. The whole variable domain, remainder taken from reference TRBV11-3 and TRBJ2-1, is EAGVVQSPRYKIIEKKQPVAFWCNPISGHNTLYWYLQNLGQGPELLIRYENEEAVDDSQLPKDRFSAERLKGVDSTLKIQPAELGDSAVYLCASSSSTASQYHNEQFFGPGTRLTVL.

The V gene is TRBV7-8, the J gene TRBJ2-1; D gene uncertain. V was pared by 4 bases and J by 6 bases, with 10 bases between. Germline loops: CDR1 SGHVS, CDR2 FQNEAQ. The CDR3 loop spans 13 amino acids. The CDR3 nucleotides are TGTGCCAGCAGCTCATCACGGTCCAATGAGCAGTTCTTC. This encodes CASSSSRSNEQFF.

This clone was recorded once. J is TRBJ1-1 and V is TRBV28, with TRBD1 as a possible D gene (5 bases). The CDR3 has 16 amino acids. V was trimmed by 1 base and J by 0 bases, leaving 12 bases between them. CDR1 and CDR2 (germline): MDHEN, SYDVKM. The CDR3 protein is CASSLFEGTLNTEAFF. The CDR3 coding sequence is TGTGCCAGCAGTTTATTCGAGGGGACGCTGAACACTGAAGCTTTCTTT.

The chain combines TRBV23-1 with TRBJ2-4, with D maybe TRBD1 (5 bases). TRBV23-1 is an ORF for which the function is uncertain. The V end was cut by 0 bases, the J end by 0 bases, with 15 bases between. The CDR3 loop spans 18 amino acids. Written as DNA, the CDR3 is TGCGCCAGCAGTCAATCCCGGTCGACAGAACTAGCCAAAAACATTCAGTACTTC. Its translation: CASSQSRSTELAKNIQYF.

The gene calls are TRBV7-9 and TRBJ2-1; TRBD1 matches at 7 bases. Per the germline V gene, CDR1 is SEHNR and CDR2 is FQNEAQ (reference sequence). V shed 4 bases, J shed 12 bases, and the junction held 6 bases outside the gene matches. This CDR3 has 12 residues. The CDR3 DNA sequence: TGTGCCAGCAGCTCCTCCCGGGACAGGCAGTTCTTC. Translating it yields CASSSSRDRQFF.

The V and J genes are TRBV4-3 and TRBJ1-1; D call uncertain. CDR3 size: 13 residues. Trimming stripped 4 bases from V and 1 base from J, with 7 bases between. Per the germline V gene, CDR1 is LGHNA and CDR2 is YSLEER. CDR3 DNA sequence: TGCGCCAGCAGCCCCTACGGGAACACTGAAGCTTTCTTT. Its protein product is CASSPYGNTEAFF.

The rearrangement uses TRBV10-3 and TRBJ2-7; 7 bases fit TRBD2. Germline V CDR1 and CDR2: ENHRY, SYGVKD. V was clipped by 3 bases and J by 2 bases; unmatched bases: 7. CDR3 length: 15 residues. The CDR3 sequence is CAISDPGEGAYEQYF. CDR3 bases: TGTGCCATCAGTGACCCCGGGGAGGGCGCCTACGAGCAGTACTTC.

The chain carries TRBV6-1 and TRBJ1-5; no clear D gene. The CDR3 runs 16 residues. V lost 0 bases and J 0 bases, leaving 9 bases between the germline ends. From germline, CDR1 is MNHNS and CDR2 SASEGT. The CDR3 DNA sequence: TGTGCCAGCAGTGAAGCCCGAGGCTATAGCAATCAGCCCCAGCATTTT. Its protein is CASSEARGYSNQPQHF.

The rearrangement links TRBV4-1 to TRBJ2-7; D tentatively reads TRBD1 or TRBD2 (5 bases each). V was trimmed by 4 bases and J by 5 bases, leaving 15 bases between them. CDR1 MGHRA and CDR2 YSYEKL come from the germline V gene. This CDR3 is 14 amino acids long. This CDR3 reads CASSPGPRHHEQYF. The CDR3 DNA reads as TGCGCCAGCAGCCCGGGACCTAGGCACCACGAGCAGTACTTC.

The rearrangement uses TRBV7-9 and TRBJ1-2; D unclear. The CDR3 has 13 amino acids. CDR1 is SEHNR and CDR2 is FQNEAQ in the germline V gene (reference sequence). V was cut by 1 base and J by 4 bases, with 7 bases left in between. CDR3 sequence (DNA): TGTGCCAGCAGCTTAGTCGTTGGCTATGGCTACACCTTC. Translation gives CASSLVVGYGYTF.

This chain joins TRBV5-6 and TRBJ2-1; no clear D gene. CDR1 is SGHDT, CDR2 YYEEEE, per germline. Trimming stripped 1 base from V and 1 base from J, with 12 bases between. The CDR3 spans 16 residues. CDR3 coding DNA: TGTGCCAGCAGCTTGTACGGTGAATCTTCCTACAATGAGCAGTTCTTC. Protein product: CASSLYGESSYNEQFF.